These 6 T cell receptor beta chains were all obtained from the same sample, sequenced in a study of T cell repertoires and leukemia-associated antigens. Their antigen targets remain unknown. TCRdb called the 5' RACE reads again in MiXCR, with one record for every CDR3 protein. Among some 14,000 distinct CDR3 sequences, roughly 38% were seen once, and the ten largest hold around 9.2%. Sequencing was done on a sample of CD3+ T cells sorted from blood and cultured. Every receptor here comes from a female donor in good health.

In this sample, this clonotype is medium-sized. V gene TRBV29-1 combines with J gene TRBJ1-1; D is uncertain. CDR3 size: 10 residues. Germline V lookup: CDR1 SQVTM, CDR2 ANQGSEA. V was trimmed by 1 base and J by 4 bases, leaving 1 base between them. CDR3 in DNA: TGCAGCGTTGAAGCCACTGAAGCTTTCTTT. Translated, it gives CSVEATEAFF.

This clonotype ranks as medium-sized. The rearrangement joins TRBV12-3 or TRBV12-4 to TRBJ1-2; 8 bases line up with TRBD1. This CDR3 has 17 amino acids. Germline trimming cut 6 bases from V and 5 bases from J; bases unmatched to any gene: 17. The CDR3 coding sequence is TGTGCCAGCAGACCCGGGACAGGAATCTCCCCTCTTTATGGCTACACCTTC. This encodes CASRPGTGISPLYGYTF.

In regard to this clonotype: The junction differs from germline at one of its ends, possibly a read error. This chain joins TRBV5-3 and TRBJ2-1, with TRBD2 matching 12 bases. TRBV5-3 is classed as an ORF, of uncertain function. The CDR3 is 19 amino acids. CDR3 DNA sequence: TGTGCCACAAGCCGCGGTACTAGCGGGAGGCAACGCATAAACAATGAGCAGTTCTTC. Its protein is CATSRGTSGRQRINNEQFF.

About this clonotype itself: An end of the junction differs from the germline gene, which may be a read error. The J gene is TRBJ2-7, the V gene TRBV24-1, with TRBD1 as a possible D gene (6 bases). Per the germline V gene, CDR1 is KGHDR and CDR2 is SFDVKD. The CDR3 spans 12 residues. The CDR3 here is CATSRGINAEYF. For the CDR3, the DNA is TGTGCGACCAGCAGGGGTATCAACGCAGAGTACTTC.

The table lists this clonotype with many counts. This rearrangement joins TRBV9 to TRBJ2-1; 9 bases are a match to TRBD2. Germline-derived CDR1 and CDR2 are SGDLS and YYNGEE. The CDR3 has 15 amino acids. Trimming cost V 0 bases and J 2 bases; bases outside gene matches: 0. CDR3 DNA sequence: TGTGCCAGCAGCGTAGTAGCGGGGGCCTACAATGAGCAGTTCTTC. It specifies CASSVVAGAYNEQFF.

This clonotype is judged medium-sized. V gene TRBV4-1 combines with J gene TRBJ2-5; TRBD2 matches at 9 bases. The CDR3 spans 17 residues. Trimming removed 0 bases from V and 5 bases from J; junction bases left unmatched: 10. The germline V gene encodes CDR1 MGHRA and CDR2 YSYEKL. The CDR3 protein is CASSQDPGGRAGETQYF. CDR3 in DNA: TGCGCCAGCAGCCAAGATCCGGGCGGGAGGGCCGGTGAGACCCAGTACTTC.